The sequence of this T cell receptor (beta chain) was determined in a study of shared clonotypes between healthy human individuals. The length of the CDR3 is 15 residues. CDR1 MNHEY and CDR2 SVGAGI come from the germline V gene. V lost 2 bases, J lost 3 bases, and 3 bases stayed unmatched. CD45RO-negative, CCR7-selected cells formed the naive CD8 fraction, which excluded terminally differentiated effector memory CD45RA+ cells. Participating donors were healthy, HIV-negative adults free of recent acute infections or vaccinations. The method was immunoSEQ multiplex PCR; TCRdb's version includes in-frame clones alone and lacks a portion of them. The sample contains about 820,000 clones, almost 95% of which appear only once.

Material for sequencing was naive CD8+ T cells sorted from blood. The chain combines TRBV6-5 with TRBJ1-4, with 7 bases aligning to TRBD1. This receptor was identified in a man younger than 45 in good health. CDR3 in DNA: TGTGCCAGCAGTTACACAGGGGCGTCTAATGAAAAACTGTTTTTT. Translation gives CASSYTGASNEKLFF.